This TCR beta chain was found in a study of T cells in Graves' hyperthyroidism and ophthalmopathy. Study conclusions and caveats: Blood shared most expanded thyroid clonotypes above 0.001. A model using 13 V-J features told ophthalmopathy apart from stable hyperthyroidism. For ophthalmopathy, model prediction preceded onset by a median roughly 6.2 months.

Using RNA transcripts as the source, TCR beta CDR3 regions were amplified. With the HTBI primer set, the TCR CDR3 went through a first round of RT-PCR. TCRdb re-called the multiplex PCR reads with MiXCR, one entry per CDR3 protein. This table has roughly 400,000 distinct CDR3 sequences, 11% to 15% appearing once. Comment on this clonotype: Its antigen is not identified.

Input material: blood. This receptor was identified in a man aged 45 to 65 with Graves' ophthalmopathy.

CDR3 in DNA: TGTGCCAGCAGCCAAGCGGGGGGCTATGGCTACACCTTC. It translates to CASSQAGGYGYTF. The chain carries TRBV14 and TRBJ1-2, with D maybe TRBD1 (5 bases). Between the trimmed V and J ends, which lost 1 base and 4 bases, there was a span of 7 bases. Germline-derived CDR1 and CDR2 are SGHDN and FVKESK. The CDR3 spans 13 residues.